A selection of T cell receptor beta chains follows, all from one sample in a study of T cells in Graves' hyperthyroidism and ophthalmopathy. TCRdb analysed the multiplex PCR reads with MiXCR anew, one entry per CDR3 protein. The table has fewer than 250,000 distinct CDR3 sequences, more than 20% seen once. Sequenced material: blood. These receptors came from a woman in her 40s with Graves' ophthalmopathy. The CDR3 runs from the conserved cysteine through the conserved F or W. D genes are given only for firm matches. Clone size is shown for a subset of rows, as once, few, many or a class of expanded clone.

TRBJ2-4 NA TRBV7-9 12 many CASSLDLVIQYF TGTGCCAGCAGCTTAGACTTGGTCATTCAGTACTTC
TRBJ1-2 NA TRBV27 14 NA CASSFLGGRYGYTF TGTGCCAGCAGTTTTCTCGGGGGGCGTTATGGCTACACCTTC
TRBJ1-2 NA TRBV10-3 14 many CAISEGWGDYGYTF TGTGCCATCAGTGAAGGGTGGGGCGACTATGGCTACACCTTC
TRBJ2-7 NA TRBV6-1 15 many CASSEVSGFPRDLYF TGTGCCAGCAGTGAAGTTTCCGGGTTCCCTCGCGATCTGTACTTC
TRBJ2-5 TRBD2 TRBV20-1 15 many CSARVPLAHEETQYF TGCAGTGCTAGAGTTCCACTAGCGCACGAAGAGACCCAGTACTTC
TRBJ2-7 TRBD1 TRBV5-1 14 many CASSLGQGEDEQYF TGCGCCAGCAGCTTGGGACAGGGGGAGGACGAGCAGTACTTC
TRBJ1-1 TRBD1 TRBV6-1 15 many CASSEGTGEHTEAFF TGTGCCAGCAGTGAAGGGACAGGGGAACACACTGAAGCTTTCTTT
TRBJ2-7 NA TRBV9 14 many CASSEGDSTYEQYF TGTGCCAGCAGCGAGGGAGACAGTACCTACGAGCAGTACTTC
TRBJ1-3 NA TRBV11-2 18 many CASSSLIGTGSFENTIYF TGTGCCAGCAGCTCACTGATAGGAACAGGGAGTTTCGAAAACACCATATATTTT
TRBJ2-6 TRBD1 TRBV11-2 19 many CASSPRQGQGLGGANVLTF TGTGCCAGCAGCCCTAGGCAGGGACAGGGGTTAGGAGGGGCCAACGTCCTGACTTTC
TRBJ1-2 TRBD1 TRBV19 14 NA CASSTWTGEDGYTF TGTGCCAGTAGTACATGGACAGGGGAGGATGGCTACACCTTC
TRBJ1-2 NA TRBV27 17 many CASSVTGPWRFNYGYTF TGTGCCAGCAGCGTTACAGGACCCTGGAGATTTAACTATGGCTACACCTTC
TRBJ2-4 NA TRBV12-3/TRBV12-4 15 NA CASSPAFAEWNIQYF TGTGCCAGCAGCCCCGCCTTTGCAGAATGGAACATTCAGTACTTC
TRBJ2-5 TRBD2 TRBV20-1 16 many CSARDLAGGSMETQYF TGCAGTGCTAGAGATCTAGCGGGAGGATCAATGGAGACCCAGTACTTC
TRBJ2-2 TRBD2 TRBV11-2 16 many CASSPSRAGDTGELFF TGTGCCAGCAGCCCCTCCAGGGCGGGGGACACCGGGGAGCTGTTTTTT
TRBJ2-2 NA TRBV30 14 NA CAWSVRGGTGELFF TGTGCCTGGAGTGTCAGGGGTGGAACCGGGGAGCTGTTTTTT
TRBJ2-2 NA TRBV7-9 14 many CASSRAVNTGELFF TGTGCCAGCAGCAGAGCGGTGAACACCGGGGAGCTGTTTTTT
TRBJ2-5 TRBD1 TRBV6-1 15 NA CASSALKQGTETQYF TGTGCCAGCAGTGCTCTAAAACAGGGGACCGAGACCCAGTACTTC